This T cell receptor (beta chain) is from a study of shared clonotypes between healthy human individuals. This CDR3 is built from 17 residues. The V gene's germline CDR1 is SQVTM and CDR2 ANQGSEA. The V segment lost 1 base and the J segment 6 bases; nucleotides outside the gene matches: 13. TCRdb keeps only in-frame clones here, not all; method: immunoSEQ multiplex PCR. The sample consists of around 2,000,000 clones, roughly 94% of them appearing once. In the naive CD8 group, cells lacked CD45RO and were positively selected for CCR7, so terminally differentiated effector memory CD45RA+ cells were left out. Within Nashville, Tennessee resided all donors, each a Caucasian adult.

The sequenced sample consisted of naive CD8+ T cells sorted from blood. The rearrangement joins TRBV29-1 to TRBJ2-5; 11 bases line up with TRBD2. The receptor comes from a man younger than 35 in good health. In DNA, the CDR3 is TGCAGCGTTGAAGGGTTAGCGGGGGGGCCTTCCCCCCAGACCCAGTACTTC. It is translated as CSVEGLAGGPSPQTQYF. The full variable domain, its missing parts supplied by reference TRBV29-1 and TRBJ2-5, is SAVISQKPSRDICQRGTSLTIQCQVDSQVTMMFWYRQQPGQSLTLIATANQGSEATYESGFVIDKFPISRPNLTFSTLTVSNMSPEDSSIYLCSVEGLAGGPSPQTQYFGPGTRLLVL.